The entry below describes one TCR beta chain. What it binds is unknown. The data stem from a study of post-analysis software for immune sequencing data. Unique molecular identifiers were present in the TCR beta cDNA libraries. One entry per CDR3 protein results from TCRdb running MiXCR on the PCR reads. The sample gives hundreds of thousands of distinct CDR3 sequences, around 50% of which show up once; approximately 4.5% is in the top ten. The CDR3 contains 11 residues. V lost 5 bases, J lost 7 bases, and 9 bases lay in between. Findings and caveats of the study: The F measure placed samples prepared in the same batch into strongly shared clusters. In patients, about five TRBV segments were more frequent than in controls, with TRBV5-6, TRBV5-1 and TRBV20-1 among them.

The specimen sequenced was blood. The receptor was derived from a girl aged 10 to 17 with multiple sclerosis. The genes are TRBV12-3 or TRBV12-4 and TRBJ2-7; no clear D gene. CDR3 sequence (DNA): TGTGCCAGCAGTGGATGGGTAGAGCAGTACTTC. The encoded protein is CASSGWVEQYF.